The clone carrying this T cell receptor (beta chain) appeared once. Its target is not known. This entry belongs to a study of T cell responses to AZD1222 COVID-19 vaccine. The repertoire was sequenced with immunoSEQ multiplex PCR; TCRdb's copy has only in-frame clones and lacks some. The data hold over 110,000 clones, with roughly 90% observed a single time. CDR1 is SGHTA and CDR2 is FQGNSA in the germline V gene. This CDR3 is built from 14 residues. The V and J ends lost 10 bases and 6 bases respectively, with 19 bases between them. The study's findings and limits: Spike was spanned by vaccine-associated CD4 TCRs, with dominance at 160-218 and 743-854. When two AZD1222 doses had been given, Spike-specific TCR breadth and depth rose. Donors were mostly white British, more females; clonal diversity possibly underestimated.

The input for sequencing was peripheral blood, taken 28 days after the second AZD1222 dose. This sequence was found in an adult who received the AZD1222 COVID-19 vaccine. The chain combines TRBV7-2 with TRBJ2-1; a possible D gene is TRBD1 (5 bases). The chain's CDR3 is CATKRTFPSNEQFF. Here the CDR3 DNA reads TGTGCCACTAAAAGGACATTCCCGTCCAATGAGCAGTTCTTC. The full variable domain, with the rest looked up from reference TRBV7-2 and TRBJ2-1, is GAGVSQSPSNKVTEKGKDVELRCDPISGHTALYWYRQSLGQGLEFLIYFQGNSAPDKSGLPSDRFSAERTGGSVSTLTIQRTQQEDSAVYLCATKRTFPSNEQFFGPGTRLTVL.